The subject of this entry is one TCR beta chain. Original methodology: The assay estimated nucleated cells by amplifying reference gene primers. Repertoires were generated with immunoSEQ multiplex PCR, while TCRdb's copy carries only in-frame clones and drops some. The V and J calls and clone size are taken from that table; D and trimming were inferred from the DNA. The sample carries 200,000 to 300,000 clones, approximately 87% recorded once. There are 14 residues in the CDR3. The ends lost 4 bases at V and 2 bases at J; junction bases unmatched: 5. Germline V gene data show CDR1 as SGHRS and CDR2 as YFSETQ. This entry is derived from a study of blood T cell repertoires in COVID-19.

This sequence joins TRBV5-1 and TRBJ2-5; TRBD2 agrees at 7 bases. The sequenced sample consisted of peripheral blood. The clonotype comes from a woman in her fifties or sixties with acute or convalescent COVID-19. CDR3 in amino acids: CASSGRAPQETQYF. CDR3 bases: TGCGCCAGCAGCGGGAGGGCCCCGCAAGAGACCCAGTACTTC.